This T cell receptor (beta chain) was profiled in a study of blood T cell repertoires in COVID-19. Profiled with immunoSEQ multiplex PCR; TCRdb holds only in-frame clones, not every one. The table has some 210,000 clones, approximately 80% seen once. This clone came up once. Germline values: CDR1 MNHEY, CDR2 SMNVEV (reference sequence). This CDR3 is built from 13 residues. V gave up 5 bases and J gave up 6 bases, with 14 bases separating them. V is TRBV27 and J is TRBJ2-7; possible D gene TRBD2, 6 bases. Sequenced input: PBMCs or T cells enriched from blood (not recorded which). This sequence was found in a man aged 25 to 45 with acute COVID-19. CDR3 in amino acids: CASSKGLWGEQYF. The CDR3 DNA follows: TGTGCCAGCAGTAAGGGACTGTGGGGCGAGCAGTACTTC.